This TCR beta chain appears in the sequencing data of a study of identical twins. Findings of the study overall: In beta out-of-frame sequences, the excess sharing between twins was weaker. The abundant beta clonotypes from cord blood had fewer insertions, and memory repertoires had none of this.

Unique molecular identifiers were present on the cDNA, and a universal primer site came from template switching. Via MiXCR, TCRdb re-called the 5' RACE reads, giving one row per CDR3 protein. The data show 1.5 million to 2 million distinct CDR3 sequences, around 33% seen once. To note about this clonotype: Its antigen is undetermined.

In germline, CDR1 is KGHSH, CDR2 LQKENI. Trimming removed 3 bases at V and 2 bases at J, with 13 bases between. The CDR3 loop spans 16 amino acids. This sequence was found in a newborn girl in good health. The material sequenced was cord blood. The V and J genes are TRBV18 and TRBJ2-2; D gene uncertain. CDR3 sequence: CASSPRALTNTGELFF. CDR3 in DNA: TGTGCCAGCTCACCCCGGGCACTTACCAACACCGGGGAGCTGTTTTTT.